This passage covers 2 T cell receptor beta chains from one sample sequenced in a study of PD-L1 blockade in urothelial cancer. The assay was immunoSEQ multiplex PCR, and TCRdb's table has in-frame clones only and misses some. The repertoire holds some 90,000 clones, with 80% to 90% as singletons. This sample's time point: pretreatment peripheral blood. The starting material was PBMCs, obtained around atezolizumab (anti-PD-L1) treatment. Receptors originate from a woman of 80 years or more with urothelial cancer.

The V gene is TRBV7-9, the J gene TRBJ2-3, with D possibly TRBD1 on 5 matching bases. Trimming removed 1 base at V and 4 bases at J, with 9 bases between. This CDR3 is 14 amino acids long. Germline V gene lookup returns CDR1 SEHNR and CDR2 FQNEAQ (reference sequence). CDR3 sequence: CASSLGGAADTQYF. As DNA, the CDR3 is TGTGCCAGCAGCTTAGGTGGGGCAGCAGATACGCAGTATTTT.

This sequence joins TRBV5-1 and TRBJ1-4; possibly TRBD1 for D (5 bases). Germline CDR1 SGHRS, CDR2 YFSETQ. The CDR3 is 16 residues long. The germline V and J ends were trimmed by 3 bases and 8 bases, with 20 bases remaining between them. The CDR3 region has the DNA TGCGCCAGCAGCTGGACGACCCAGGGATCTCGGGAAAAACTGTTTTTT. It yields the protein CASSWTTQGSREKLFF. Based on the CDR3 plus reference TRBV5-1 and TRBJ1-4, the full variable domain is KAGVTQTPRYLIKTRGQQVTLSCSPISGHRSVSWYQQTPGQGLQFLFEYFSETQRNKGNFPGRFSGRQFSNSRSEMNVSTLELGDSALYLCASSWTTQGSREKLFFGSGTQLSVL.